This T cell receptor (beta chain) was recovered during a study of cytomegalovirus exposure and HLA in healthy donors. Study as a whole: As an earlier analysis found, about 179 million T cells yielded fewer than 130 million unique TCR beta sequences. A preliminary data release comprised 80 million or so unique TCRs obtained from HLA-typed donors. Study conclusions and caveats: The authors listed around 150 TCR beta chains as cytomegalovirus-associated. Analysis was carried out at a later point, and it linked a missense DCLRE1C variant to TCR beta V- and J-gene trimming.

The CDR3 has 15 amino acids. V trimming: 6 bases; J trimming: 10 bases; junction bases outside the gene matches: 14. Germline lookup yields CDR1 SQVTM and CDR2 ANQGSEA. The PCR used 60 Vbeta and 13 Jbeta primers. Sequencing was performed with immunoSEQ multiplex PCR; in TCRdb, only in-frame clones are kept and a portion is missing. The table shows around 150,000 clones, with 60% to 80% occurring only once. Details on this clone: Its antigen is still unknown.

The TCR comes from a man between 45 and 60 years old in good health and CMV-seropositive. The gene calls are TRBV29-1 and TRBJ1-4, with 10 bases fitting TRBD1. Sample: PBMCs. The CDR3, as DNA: TGCAGCGTCCCCTATGTGGGGACAGGGGATGGAAAACTGTTTTTT. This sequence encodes CSVPYVGTGDGKLFF.